Below are 4 T cell receptor beta chains sequenced from a single sample in a study of control samples from healthy donors and cancer patients. This table comes from immunoSEQ multiplex PCR, and its TCRdb copy is limited to in-frame clones, with some not included. The table lists over 150,000 clones, roughly 91% of them singletons, with more than 1.4% in the top ten. The source material was blood. Receptors originate from a man between 18 and 29 years old in good health.

J is TRBJ1-6 and V is TRBV10-3; D perhaps matches TRBD1 (5 bases). Trimming removed 5 bases at V and 5 bases at J, with 10 bases between. This CDR3 is built from 14 residues. Germline V gene sequence: CDR1 ENHRY, CDR2 SYGVKD. In DNA, the CDR3 is TGTGCCATCAGTCAATCCAGGGATAATTCACCCCTCCACTTT. Protein product: CAISQSRDNSPLHF.

This clone was seen just once. The V call is TRBV5-6, the J call TRBJ1-2; D possibly corresponds to TRBD1 (5 bases). This CDR3 is 11 amino acids long. CDR1 is SGHDT, CDR2 YYEEEE, per germline. V gave up 2 bases and J gave up 8 bases, with 7 bases separating them. The CDR3 sequence is CASSLGEGYTF. The CDR3 bases are TGTGCCAGCAGCTTAGGGGAGGGCTACACCTTC.

This clone was seen a single time. The chain is built from TRBV28 and TRBJ1-2; possible D gene TRBD1, 6 bases. The CDR3 has 13 amino acids. Between the trimmed V and J ends, which lost 3 bases and 8 bases, there was a span of 13 bases. Germline lookup yields CDR1 MDHEN and CDR2 SYDVKM. CDR3 sequence (DNA): TGTGCCAGCAGTTTTACAGGGTCCGTGGGCTACACCTTC. Protein: CASSFTGSVGYTF.

This chain connects TRBV6-5 to TRBJ1-1; perhaps TRBD1 as D (6 bases). Per germline, CDR1 MNHEY and CDR2 SVGAGI. The V gene lost 11 bases and the J gene lost 1 base, with 11 bases spanning the gap. The CDR3 extends over 12 amino acids. This chain's CDR3 is CAGTTGNTEAFF. The CDR3 nucleotides read TGTGCCGGCACGACAGGGAACACTGAAGCTTTCTTT.